Given below is one T cell receptor beta chain in context. The CDR3 length is 14 residues. V lost 0 bases and J 10 bases, leaving 16 bases between the germline ends. Germline CDR1 is SGHRS and CDR2 is YFSETQ. The data are from a study of T cells in Graves' hyperthyroidism and ophthalmopathy. RNA transcripts served as the template for amplifying TCR beta CDR3 regions. First-round RT-PCR with HTBI primers amplified the TCR CDR3 region. TCRdb fed the multiplex PCR reads into MiXCR, producing one record per CDR3 protein. The table records about 250,000 distinct CDR3 sequences, roughly 22% of them present only once. Orbital computed tomography and thyroid ultrasound, together with serum TRAb and thyroxine and clinical symptoms, were used for diagnoses. It was 8.5 to 10 ml of fresh peripheral blood that supplied the PBMCs.

This chain uses TRBV5-1 with TRBJ1-2, with unresolved D. Specimen: blood. This TCR was sampled from a man aged 30 to 45 with Graves' ophthalmopathy. The CDR3 protein is CASSLGVGIWDYTF. CDR3 sequence (DNA): TGCGCCAGCAGCTTGGGTGTTGGGATTTGGGACTACACCTTC.